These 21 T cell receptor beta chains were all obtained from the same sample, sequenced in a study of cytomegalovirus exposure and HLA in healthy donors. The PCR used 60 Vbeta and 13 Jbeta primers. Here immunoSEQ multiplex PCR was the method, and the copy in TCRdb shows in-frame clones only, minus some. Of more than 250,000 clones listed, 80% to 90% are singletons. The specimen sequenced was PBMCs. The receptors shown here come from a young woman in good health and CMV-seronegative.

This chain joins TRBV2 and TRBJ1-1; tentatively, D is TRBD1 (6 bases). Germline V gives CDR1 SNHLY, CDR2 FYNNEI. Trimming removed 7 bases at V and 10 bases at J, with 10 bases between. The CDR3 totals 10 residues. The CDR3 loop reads CASMSRGAFF. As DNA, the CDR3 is TGTGCCAGCATGTCCAGGGGAGCTTTCTTT.

DNA of the CDR3: TGTGCCAGCTCTAGCGGGGGGCCGAGATTCAATGAGCAGTTCTTC. Protein sequence: CASSSGGPRFNEQFF. V is TRBV13 and J is TRBJ2-1, with 11 bases identical to TRBD2. This CDR3 is 15 amino acids long. V shed 8 bases and J 6 bases; nucleotides not matched to a gene: 9. Germline V CDR1 and CDR2: PRHDT, FYEKMQ (reference sequence).

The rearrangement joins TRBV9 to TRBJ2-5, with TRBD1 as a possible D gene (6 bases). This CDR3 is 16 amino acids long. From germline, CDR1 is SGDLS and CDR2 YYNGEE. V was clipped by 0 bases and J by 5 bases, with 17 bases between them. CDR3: CASSVAGAHWGETQYF. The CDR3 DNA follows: TGTGCCAGCAGCGTAGCAGGGGCACATTGGGGGGAGACCCAGTACTTC.

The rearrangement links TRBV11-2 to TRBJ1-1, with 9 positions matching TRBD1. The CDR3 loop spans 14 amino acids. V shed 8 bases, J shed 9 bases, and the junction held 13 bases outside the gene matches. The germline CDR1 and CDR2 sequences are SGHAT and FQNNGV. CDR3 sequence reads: CASQDSRDRVQAFF. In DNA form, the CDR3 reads TGTGCCAGCCAGGATTCCCGGGACAGGGTTCAAGCTTTCTTT. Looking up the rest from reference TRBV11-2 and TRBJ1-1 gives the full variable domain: EAGVAQSPRYKIIEKRQSVAFWCNPISGHATLYWYQQILGQGPKLLIQFQNNGVVDDSQLPKDRFSAERLKGVDSTLKIQPAKLEDSAVYLCASQDSRDRVQAFFGQGTRLTVV.

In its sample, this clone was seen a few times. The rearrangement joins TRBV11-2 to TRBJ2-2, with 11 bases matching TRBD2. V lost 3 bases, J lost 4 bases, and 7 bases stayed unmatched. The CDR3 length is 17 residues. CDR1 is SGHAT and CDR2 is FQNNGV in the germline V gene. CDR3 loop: CASSLGYSGGGTGELFF. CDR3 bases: TGTGCCAGCAGCTTGGGCTATAGCGGGGGGGGCACCGGGGAGCTGTTTTTT.

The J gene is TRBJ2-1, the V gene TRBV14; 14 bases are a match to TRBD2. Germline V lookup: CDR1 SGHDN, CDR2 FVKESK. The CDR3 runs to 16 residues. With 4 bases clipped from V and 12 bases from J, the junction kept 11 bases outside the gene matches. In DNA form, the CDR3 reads TGTGCCAGCAGCCCACCCCGACTAGCGGGGGGGGGATGGCAGTTCTTC. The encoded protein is CASSPPRLAGGGWQFF.

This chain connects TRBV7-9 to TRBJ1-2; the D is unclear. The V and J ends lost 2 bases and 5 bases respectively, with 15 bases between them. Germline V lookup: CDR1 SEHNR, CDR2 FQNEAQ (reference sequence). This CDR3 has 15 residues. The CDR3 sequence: CASSLWPTEGYGYTF. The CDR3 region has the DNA TGTGCCAGCAGCTTATGGCCCACGGAGGGTTATGGCTACACCTTC.

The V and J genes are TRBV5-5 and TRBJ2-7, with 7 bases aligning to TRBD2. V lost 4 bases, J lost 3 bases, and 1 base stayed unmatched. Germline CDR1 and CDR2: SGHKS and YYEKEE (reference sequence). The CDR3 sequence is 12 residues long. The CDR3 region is CASSGGDYEQYF. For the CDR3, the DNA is TGTGCCAGCAGCGGGGGGGACTACGAGCAGTACTTC.

CDR3 amino acids: CASSRHTGTDYEQYF. The CDR3 region has the DNA TGTGCCAGCTCGCGTCACACCGGGACAGACTACGAGCAGTACTTC. The chain recombines TRBV18 with TRBJ2-7; 7 bases agree with TRBD1. The CDR3 sequence is 15 residues long. V dropped 6 bases and J dropped 3; count of bases not matched to a gene: 11. Germline CDR1 and CDR2: KGHSH and LQKENI.

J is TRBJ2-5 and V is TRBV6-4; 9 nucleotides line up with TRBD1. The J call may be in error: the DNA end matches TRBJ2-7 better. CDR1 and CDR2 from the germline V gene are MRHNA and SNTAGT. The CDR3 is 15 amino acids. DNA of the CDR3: TGTGCCAGCAGTGACCGGGACAGGGACCCCTACGAGCAGTACTTC. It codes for CASSDRDRDPYEQYF.

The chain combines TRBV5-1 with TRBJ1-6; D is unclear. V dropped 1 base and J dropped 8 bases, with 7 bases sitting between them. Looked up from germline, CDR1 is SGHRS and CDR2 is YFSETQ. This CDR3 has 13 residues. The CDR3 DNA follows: TGCGCCAGCAGCTTGACCACGGATTCACCCCTCCACTTT. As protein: CASSLTTDSPLHF.

CDR3 residues: CASSPPSTDTQYF. In DNA, the CDR3 is TGTGCCAGCAGTCCTCCCAGCACAGATACGCAGTATTTT. The chain employs TRBV27 and TRBJ2-3; D not resolved. Deletions cut 5 bases from V and 0 bases from J, with 6 bases between. Germline V gene sequence: CDR1 MNHEY, CDR2 SMNVEV (reference sequence). The CDR3 is made up of 13 amino acids.

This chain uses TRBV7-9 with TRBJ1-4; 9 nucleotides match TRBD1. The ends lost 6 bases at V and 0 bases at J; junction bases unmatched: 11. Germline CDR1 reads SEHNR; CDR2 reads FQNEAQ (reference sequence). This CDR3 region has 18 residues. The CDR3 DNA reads TGTGCCAGCAGTTCGACCCGGGACAGGGATTCAACTAATGAAAAACTGTTTTTT. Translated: CASSSTRDRDSTNEKLFF.

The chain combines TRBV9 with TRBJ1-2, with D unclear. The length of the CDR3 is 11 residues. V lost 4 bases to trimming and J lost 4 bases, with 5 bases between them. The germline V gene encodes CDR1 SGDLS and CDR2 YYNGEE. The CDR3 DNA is TGTGCCAGCAGCTCCCGCTATGGCTACACCTTC. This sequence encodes CASSSRYGYTF.

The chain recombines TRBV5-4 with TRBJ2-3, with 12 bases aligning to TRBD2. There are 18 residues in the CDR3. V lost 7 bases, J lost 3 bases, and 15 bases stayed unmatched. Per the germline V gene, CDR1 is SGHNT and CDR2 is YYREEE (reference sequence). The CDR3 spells CASRPSGGVGLLTDTQYF. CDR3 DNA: TGTGCCAGCCGACCTAGCGGGGGGGTTGGGTTGCTGACAGATACGCAGTATTTT.

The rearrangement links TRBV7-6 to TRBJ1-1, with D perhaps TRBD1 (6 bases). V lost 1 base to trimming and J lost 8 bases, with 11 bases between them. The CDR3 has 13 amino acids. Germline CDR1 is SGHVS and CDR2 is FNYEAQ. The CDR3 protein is CASSLGGQAEAFF. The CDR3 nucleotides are TGTGCCAGCAGCTTAGGGGGGCAGGCGGAAGCTTTCTTT.

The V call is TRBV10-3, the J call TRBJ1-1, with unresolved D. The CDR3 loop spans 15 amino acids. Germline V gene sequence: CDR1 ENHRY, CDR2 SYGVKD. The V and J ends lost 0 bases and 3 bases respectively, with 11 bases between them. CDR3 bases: TGTGCCATCAGTGAGTCGAGGGTAGCGGACACTGAAGCTTTCTTT. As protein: CAISESRVADTEAFF.

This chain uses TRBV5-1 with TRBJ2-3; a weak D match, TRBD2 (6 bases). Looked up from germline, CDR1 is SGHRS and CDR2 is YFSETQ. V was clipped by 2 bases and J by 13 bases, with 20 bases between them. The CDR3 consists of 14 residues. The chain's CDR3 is CASSFLVADRQEYF. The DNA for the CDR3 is TGCGCCAGCAGCTTTTTGGTAGCGGATCGTCAGGAGTATTTT.

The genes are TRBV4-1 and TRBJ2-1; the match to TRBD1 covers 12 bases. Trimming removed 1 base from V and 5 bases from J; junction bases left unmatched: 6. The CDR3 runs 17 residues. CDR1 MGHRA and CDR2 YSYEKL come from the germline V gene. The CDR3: CASSQGPGQGAHNEQFF. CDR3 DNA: TGCGCCAGCAGCCAAGGCCCGGGACAGGGGGCGCACAATGAGCAGTTCTTC.

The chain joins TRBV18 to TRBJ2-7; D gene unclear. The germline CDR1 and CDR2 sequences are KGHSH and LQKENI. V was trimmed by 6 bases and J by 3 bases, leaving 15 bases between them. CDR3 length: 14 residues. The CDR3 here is CASSPPTDYYEQYF. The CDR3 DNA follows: TGTGCCAGCTCGCCCCCGACTGATTACTACGAGCAGTACTTC.

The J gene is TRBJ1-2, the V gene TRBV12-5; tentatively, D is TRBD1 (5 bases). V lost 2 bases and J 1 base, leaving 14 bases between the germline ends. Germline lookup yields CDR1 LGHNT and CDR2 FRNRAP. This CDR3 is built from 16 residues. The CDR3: CASGLWRGMSNYGYTF. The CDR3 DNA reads TGTGCTAGTGGTTTGTGGCGGGGGATGAGTAACTATGGCTACACCTTC. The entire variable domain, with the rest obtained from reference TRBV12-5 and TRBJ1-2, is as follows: DARVTQTPRHKVTEMGQEVTMRCQPILGHNTVFWYRQTMMQGLELLAYFRNRAPLDDSGMPKDRFSAEMPDATLATLKIQPSEPRDSAVYFCASGLWRGMSNYGYTFGSGTRLTVV.